Included here is one T cell receptor beta chain sequence, with context. A few counts support this clonotype. The antigen it binds to is not known. Per-nucleotide qualities are absent, and no much larger clonotype sits a single base away. The treatment or condition label here, explained by the study, means: allogeneic hematopoietic cell transplantation with graft depleted of TCRalphabeta T cells and CD19 B cells. The children who served as transplant recipients had been given grafts of TCRalphabeta/CD19-depleted allogeneic hematopoietic cells. The data are from a study of T-cell reconstitution after alpha-beta-depleted transplantation in children (dated by TCRdb to between 2015 and 2016). For the study in its entirety: T-cell immune reconstitution after TCRalphabeta/CD19-depleted allogeneic hematopoietic cell transplantation in children was quantitatively tracked in the study by means of TCR repertoire profiling.

Beyond this particular receptor, the publication reports: Over the following months the frequencies of hyperexpanded clones went down, and after one year T-cell counts and TCRbeta diversity were mostly credited to newly produced T cells. The high TCRbeta diversity at day 60 in some patients was ascribed to recipient T cells and intrathymic progenitors that had survived conditioning. About two months after transplant, the apparently early recovery of alphabetaT-cell counts reportedly depended on just several hundred clones that had expanded rapidly and came from non-depleted graft cells.

Per the germline V gene (reference sequence), LNHNV is the CDR1 and YYDKDF is the CDR2. V and J lose 0 bases and 3 bases, and a span of 12 bases separates them. From the cysteine up to the phenylalanine, the CDR3 has a length of 15 residues. Just CDR3 DNA is preserved here, 45 bases in frame from base 1. The library came from PCR. Sequencing relied on an Illumina HiSeq 2500. TCR library preparation used molecular barcoding, with unique molecular identifiers applied to normalize quantification of the TCRbeta repertoire. Using fastp at Q25 and MiXCR, TCRdb reprocessed the public reads and kept productive beta chains. Identical CDR3 protein sequences are pooled into one entry, listed with their most common genes and DNA. A total of around 600,000 distinct CDR3 sequences appear in this sample, approximately 22% of them only once. The ten top clones hold around an eighth of the sample.

This clonotype originated in a boy under three years old who had a stem cell transplant for acute myeloid leukemia, so the T cells may come from the graft donor. The receptor chain draws on TRBV15 and TRBJ2-7, with the D assignment possibly TRBD1 or TRBD2, given 5 matching bases for each. Specimen: PBMCs, mostly from graft donor cells, collected 360 days after TCRalphabeta/CD19-depleted stem cell transplant. The DNA sequence reads TGTGCCACCAGCAGAGAGGGCAGGGAGAACTACGAGCAGTACTTC. The translation is CATSREGRENYEQYF.